This T cell receptor beta chain was captured by sequencing in a study of beta chain features in type 1 diabetes. The overall study: Examination covered around 98 million sorted cells spanning all samples.

Germline V gives CDR1 MNHNY, CDR2 SVGAGI (reference sequence). V was cut by 6 bases and J by 1 base, with 9 bases left in between. The CDR3 loop spans 14 amino acids. Broader study findings: Shortening that was moderate but significant affected the TCRB CDR3s of Type 1 diabetes patients in all four CD4+ subsets. A greater similarity of naive, central memory and Treg TCRB repertoires was seen among patients than among healthy donors. HLA influence on TCRB rearrangement stayed unresolved here.

Via CD45RO/CCR7/CD25/CD127/CD95/CD27, cells of the CD4+ naive, central memory, regulatory and stem cell-like memory subsets were sorted. This clone was picked up a small number of times. Its antigen remains unknown. TCRB transcripts that were expressed got sequenced, as all of the isolated RNA had been reverse transcribed. Data came from immunoSEQ multiplex PCR; TCRdb stores just in-frame clones and leaves some out. Altogether about 160,000 clones are present, 7.8% being singletons, with the ten largest covering about 0.9%. The chain uses TRBV6-6 and TRBJ2-2, with D tentatively TRBD1 (6 bases). The sample consisted of central memory CD4+ T cells from blood. The clonotype was recovered from a woman aged 40 to 55 with type 1 diabetes. CDR3 protein: CASRPGQNTGELFF. The CDR3 DNA reads as TGTGCCAGCAGACCGGGACAGAACACCGGGGAGCTGTTTTTT.